This T cell receptor beta chain was identified during a study of blood T cell repertoires in COVID-19. Study-level information: The origin of the acute and convalescent COVID-19 samples was the United States, Italy and Spain.

Sequenced by immunoSEQ multiplex PCR; TCRdb stores in-frame clones only, minus some. The table shows 150,000 to 200,000 clones, with about 86% occurring only once. V shed 1 base and J shed 3 bases, with 10 bases lying between them. Germline CDR1 reads SGHRS; CDR2 reads YFSETQ. The CDR3 consists of 15 residues. The V call is TRBV5-1, the J call TRBJ2-2; D is possibly TRBD2 (5 bases). The specimen sequenced was peripheral blood. The origin of this receptor is a man aged 60 to 75 with acute or convalescent COVID-19. The CDR3 reads CASSLIGSHTGELFF. The CDR3 DNA reads as TGCGCCAGCAGCTTGATAGGGAGTCACACCGGGGAGCTGTTTTTT.